A selection of T cell receptor beta chains follows, all from one sample in a study of T cells in Graves' hyperthyroidism and ophthalmopathy. TCRdb re-called the multiplex PCR reads through MiXCR, storing one row per CDR3 protein. The sample contains under 650,000 distinct CDR3 sequences, around 15% of which appear only once. Material for sequencing was blood. Receptors were obtained from a woman in her twenties or thirties with Graves' hyperthyroidism. Each CDR3 is given with its conserved first and last residue. Each record gives: D gene, J gene, clone size, V gene, CDR3 protein, CDR3 DNA. The D gene is left open where the match is weak. The listing skips clone size in some rows; elsewhere it reads once, few, many or a size class.

- | TRBJ1-5 | many | TRBV3-1 | CASSQTQGDQPQHF | TGTGCCAGCAGCCAAACACAGGGAGATCAGCCCCAGCATTTT
- | TRBJ2-1 | many | TRBV15 | CATSTSTGAGNEQFF | TGTGCCACCAGCACCTCAACGGGAGCTGGGAATGAGCAGTTCTTC
- | TRBJ2-1 | many | TRBV7-8 | CASSLADFGRTEQFF | TGTGCCAGCAGCTTAGCTGATTTCGGTCGTACTGAGCAGTTCTTC
- | TRBJ2-3 | few | TRBV10-1 | CASSESGDTQYF | TGCGCCAGCAGTGAGTCGGGGGATACGCAGTATTTT
- | TRBJ2-3 | few | TRBV29-1 | CSVRPRATDTQYF | TGCAGCGTTCGTCCCAGGGCAACAGATACGCAGTATTTT
- | TRBJ2-1 | few | TRBV13 | CASSTRWDYNEQFF | TGTGCCAGCAGCACCCGGTGGGACTACAATGAGCAGTTCTTC
- | TRBJ1-2 | few | TRBV5-1 | CASSLEFRGGYTF | TGCGCCAGCAGCTTGGAGTTCCGGGGGGGCTACACCTTC
- | TRBJ1-2 | few | TRBV19 | CATQDGGPYGYTF | TGTGCCACCCAGGACGGAGGACCCTATGGCTACACCTTC
- | TRBJ1-2 | many | TRBV28 | CASSPEGRLYGYTF | TGTGCCAGCAGTCCGGAGGGACGGCTCTATGGCTACACCTTC
TRBD1 | TRBJ1-1 | - | TRBV6-2/TRBV6-3 | CASSSRGTGGTEAFF | TGTGCCAGCAGTTCTAGAGGGACAGGCGGCACTGAAGCTTTCTTT
TRBD1 | TRBJ1-2 | many | TRBV28 | CASSLIGTGVYGYTF | TGTGCCAGCAGTTTGATCGGGACAGGGGTCTATGGCTACACCTTC
- | TRBJ2-5 | - | TRBV19 | CASRDLLQETQYF | TGTGCCAGCCGGGACCTTCTACAAGAGACCCAGTACTTC
TRBD2 | TRBJ2-1 | few | TRBV19 | CASSTGTSGRLGDEQFF | TGTGCCAGTAGTACCGGGACTAGCGGGAGACTCGGAGATGAGCAGTTCTTC
TRBD1 | TRBJ2-4 | - | TRBV18 | CASSPGTAMENIQYF | TGTGCCAGCTCACCTGGGACAGCCATGGAAAACATTCAGTACTTC
TRBD1 | TRBJ1-2 | - | TRBV10-3 | CAISESDRPSGYTF | TGTGCCATCAGTGAGTCGGACAGGCCCAGTGGCTACACCTTC
TRBD1 | TRBJ1-1 | - | TRBV28 | CASLTGTGWRTKAFF | TGTGCCAGCCTGACCGGGACAGGGTGGAGAACTAAAGCTTTCTTT
- | TRBJ2-3 | few | TRBV19 | CASRTRRGKSTDTQYF | TGTGCCAGTAGGACTCGGCGGGGAAAAAGCACAGATACGCAGTATTTT
TRBD1 | TRBJ2-7 | few | TRBV15 | CATSQWTGVGDEQYF | TGTGCCACCAGCCAATGGACAGGGGTTGGGGACGAGCAGTACTTC
TRBD2 | TRBJ2-2 | few | TRBV4-1 | CASSQDSGLAGVSGELFF | TGCGCCAGCAGCCAAGATTCCGGACTAGCGGGAGTTTCGGGGGAGCTGTTTTTT
TRBD2 | TRBJ2-7 | many | TRBV29-1 | CSVGAGTLAYEQYF | TGCAGCGTTGGAGCGGGGACCTTAGCCTACGAGCAGTACTTC
TRBD2 | TRBJ2-3 | many | TRBV5-1 | CASSLGTSGSPDTQYF | TGCGCCAGCAGCCTCGGGACTAGCGGGAGCCCAGATACGCAGTATTTT
- | TRBJ1-2 | - | TRBV12-3/TRBV12-4 | CASSPGRITRFFNYGFTF | TGTGCCAGCAGTCCGGGACGGATCACCCGCTTTTTTAACTATGGCTTTACCTTC
- | TRBJ1-2 | - | TRBV7-9 | CASSSAENYGYTF | TGTGCCAGCAGCTCCGCGGAAAACTATGGCTACACCTTC
- | TRBJ2-1 | - | TRBV27 | CASSHSLEQFF | TGTGCCAGCAGCCACAGCCTCGAGCAGTTCTTC
TRBD2 | TRBJ2-3 | many | TRBV6-1 | CASSSGLAGADTQYF | TGTGCCAGCAGTTCGGGACTAGCGGGAGCAGATACGCAGTATTTT
TRBD1 | TRBJ1-5 | many | TRBV28 | CASGYRDRYQPQHF | TGTGCCAGCGGATACCGGGACAGATATCAGCCCCAGCATTTT
TRBD1 | TRBJ2-1 | many | TRBV28 | CASSFPGTGGYEQFF | TGTGCCAGCAGTTTCCCAGGGACAGGGGGCTATGAGCAGTTCTTC
- | TRBJ2-1 | few | TRBV6-5 | CASSYGSRLSEQFF | TGTGCCAGCAGTTACGGGTCCCGGCTCAGTGAGCAGTTCTTC
- | TRBJ2-7 | few | TRBV3-1 | CASSQRYGQYF | TGTGCCAGCAGCCAACGTTACGGGCAGTACTTC
TRBD2 | TRBJ2-1 | many | TRBV7-2 | CASSLSPTSSGGVYNEQFF | TGTGCCAGCAGCTTATCGCCGACAAGCTCGGGAGGGGTTTACAATGAGCAGTTCTTC
TRBD1 | TRBJ2-5 | - | TRBV15 | CATSRGLPGQVQETQYF | TGTGCCACCAGCAGAGGCTTGCCGGGACAGGTACAAGAGACCCAGTACTTC
- | TRBJ1-5 | many | TRBV3-1 | CASSQARNSQPQHF | TGTGCCAGCAGCCAAGCCAGGAATTCTCAGCCCCAGCATTTT
- | TRBJ1-6 | few | TRBV7-2 | CASSSAGSYNSPLHF | TGTGCCAGCAGCTCTGCGGGCTCCTATAATTCACCCCTCCACTTT
- | TRBJ1-6 | many | TRBV6-1 | CASSEFGGDSPLHF | TGTGCCAGCAGTGAATTCGGTGGTGATTCACCCCTCCACTTT
TRBD2 | TRBJ2-7 | few | TRBV7-8 | CASSDLGWLAGEREQYF | TGTGCCAGCAGCGATTTGGGATGGCTAGCGGGAGAGAGAGAGCAGTACTTC
- | TRBJ2-3 | many | TRBV5-1 | CASSPDRYTDTQYF | TGCGCCAGCAGCCCTGACAGGTACACAGATACGCAGTATTTT
- | TRBJ2-2 | many | TRBV27 | CATRMMTYGELFF | TGTGCCACCAGAATGATGACGTATGGGGAGCTGTTTTTT
TRBD2 | TRBJ2-7 | few | TRBV27 | CASSLRLAGAPYEQYF | TGTGCCAGCAGTTTAAGACTAGCGGGAGCCCCGTACGAGCAGTACTTC
TRBD2 | TRBJ2-7 | many | TRBV24-1 | CATSDLTSDETHEQYF | TGTGCCACCAGTGATTTAACTAGCGACGAGACCCACGAGCAGTACTTC
- | TRBJ2-7 | many | TRBV10-3 | CAISDGRDEQYF | TGTGCCATCAGTGACGGACGGGACGAGCAGTACTTC
TRBD1 | TRBJ2-7 | few | TRBV6-2/TRBV6-3 | CASSYNPRQGYEQYF | TGTGCCAGCAGTTACAACCCCCGACAGGGCTACGAGCAGTACTTC
- | TRBJ2-1 | few | TRBV5-4 | CASTGGGNEQFF | TGTGCCAGCACGGGGGGCGGGAATGAGCAGTTCTTC
- | TRBJ2-7 | many | TRBV20-1 | CSGVRGPSNEQYF | TGCAGTGGGGTTCGAGGGCCGTCCAACGAGCAGTACTTC
- | TRBJ1-2 | few | TRBV10-3 | CAIRVSGDYGYTF | TGTGCCATCAGAGTGTCAGGGGACTATGGCTACACCTTC
TRBD2 | TRBJ2-3 | many | TRBV28 | CASSLPREVTDTQYF | TGTGCCAGCAGTTTGCCCCGGGAGGTAACAGATACGCAGTATTTT